This T cell receptor beta chain is from a study of blood T cell repertoires in COVID-19. This CDR3 is 16 amino acids long. Losses at the gene ends were 3 bases for V and 2 bases for J; bases not matched to a gene: 2. Germline CDR1 reads SNHLY; CDR2 reads FYNNEI. Profiled with immunoSEQ multiplex PCR; TCRdb holds only in-frame clones, not every one. The data hold about 170,000 clones, with around 80% observed a single time. The chain links TRBV2 to TRBJ2-4; 12 bases agree with TRBD1. This TCR came from a man aged 50 to 60 who had recovered from COVID-19. Source material: PBMCs or T cells enriched from blood (not recorded which). CDR3 protein: CASSEGQGATKNIQYF. CDR3 in DNA: TGTGCCAGCAGTGAGGGACAGGGGGCCACCAAAAACATTCAGTACTTC.